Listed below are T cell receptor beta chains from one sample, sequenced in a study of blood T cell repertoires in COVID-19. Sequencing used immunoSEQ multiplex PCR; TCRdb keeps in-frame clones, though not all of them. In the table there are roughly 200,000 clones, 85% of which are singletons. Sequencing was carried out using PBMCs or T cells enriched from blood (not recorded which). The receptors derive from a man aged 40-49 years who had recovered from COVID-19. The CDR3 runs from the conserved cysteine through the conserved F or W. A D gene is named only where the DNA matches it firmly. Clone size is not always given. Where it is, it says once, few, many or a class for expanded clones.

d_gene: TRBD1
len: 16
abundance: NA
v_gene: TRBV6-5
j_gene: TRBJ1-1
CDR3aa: CASSYRTGGANTEAFF
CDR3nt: TGTGCCAGCAGTTACCGGACAGGGGGCGCGAACACTGAAGCTTTCTTT

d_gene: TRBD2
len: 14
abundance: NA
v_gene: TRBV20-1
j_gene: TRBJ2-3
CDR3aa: CSASSGSATDTQYF
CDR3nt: TGCAGTGCTAGTAGCGGGAGTGCTACAGATACGCAGTATTTT

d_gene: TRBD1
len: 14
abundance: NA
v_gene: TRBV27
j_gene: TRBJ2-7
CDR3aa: CASSSRTGGIEQYF
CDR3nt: TGTGCCAGCAGTTCCCGTACAGGGGGCATTGAGCAGTACTTC

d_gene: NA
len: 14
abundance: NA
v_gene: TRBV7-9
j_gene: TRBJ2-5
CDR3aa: CASSSSGLQETQYF
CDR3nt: TGTGCCAGCAGCTCCTCCGGGTTACAAGAGACCCAGTACTTC

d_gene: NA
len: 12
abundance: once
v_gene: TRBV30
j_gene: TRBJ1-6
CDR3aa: CACQGNNSPLHF
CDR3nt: TGTGCCTGCCAGGGGAATAATTCACCCCTCCACTTT

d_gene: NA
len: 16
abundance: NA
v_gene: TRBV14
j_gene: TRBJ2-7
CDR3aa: CASSQDRAGAAYEQYF
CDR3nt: TGTGCCAGCAGCCAAGATCGGGCAGGGGCGGCCTACGAGCAGTACTTC

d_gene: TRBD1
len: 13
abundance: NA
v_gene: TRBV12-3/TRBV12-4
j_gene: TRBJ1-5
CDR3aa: CASSWDSNQPQHF
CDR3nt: TGTGCCAGCAGCTGGGACAGTAATCAGCCCCAGCATTTT

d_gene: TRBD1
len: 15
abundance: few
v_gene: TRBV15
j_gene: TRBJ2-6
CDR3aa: CATSSGTAGANVLTF
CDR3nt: TGTGCCACCAGCAGCGGGACAGCTGGGGCCAACGTCCTGACTTTC

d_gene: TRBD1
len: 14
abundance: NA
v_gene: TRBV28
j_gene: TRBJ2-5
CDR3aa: CASSFRDSQETQYF
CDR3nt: TGTGCCAGCAGTTTTAGGGACAGTCAAGAGACCCAGTACTTC

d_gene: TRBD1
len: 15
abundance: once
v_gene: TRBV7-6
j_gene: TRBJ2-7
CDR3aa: CASSGGTGLTYEQYF
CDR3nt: TGTGCCAGCAGCGGGGGGACAGGGCTGACCTACGAGCAGTACTTC

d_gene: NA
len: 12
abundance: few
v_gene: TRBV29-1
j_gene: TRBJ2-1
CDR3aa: CSVLDIINEQFF
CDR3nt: TGCAGCGTTCTTGACATAATCAATGAGCAGTTCTTC

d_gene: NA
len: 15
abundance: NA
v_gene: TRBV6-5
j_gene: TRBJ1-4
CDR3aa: CASSYRPGLKEKLFF
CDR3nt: TGTGCCAGCAGTTACCGGCCAGGGCTGAAGGAAAAACTGTTTTTT

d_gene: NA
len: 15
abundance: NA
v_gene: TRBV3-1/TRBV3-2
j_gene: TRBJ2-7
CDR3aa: CASSQVGGGKYEQYF
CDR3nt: TGTGCCAGCAGCCAAGTCGGAGGGGGCAAATACGAGCAGTACTTC

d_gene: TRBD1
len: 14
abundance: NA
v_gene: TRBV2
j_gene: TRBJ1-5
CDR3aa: CASSPGQGKQPQHF
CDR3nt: TGTGCCAGCAGTCCGGGACAGGGGAAACAGCCCCAGCATTTT

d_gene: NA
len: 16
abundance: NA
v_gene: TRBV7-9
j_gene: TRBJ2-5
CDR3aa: CASSLGTTGEGQTQYF
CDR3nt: TGTGCCAGCAGCTTAGGTACGACAGGAGAGGGTCAGACCCAGTACTTC

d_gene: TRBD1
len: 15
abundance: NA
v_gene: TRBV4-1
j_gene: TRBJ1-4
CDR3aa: CASSQPRQGWEKLFF
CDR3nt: TGCGCCAGCAGCCAACCGCGACAGGGTTGGGAAAAACTGTTTTTT

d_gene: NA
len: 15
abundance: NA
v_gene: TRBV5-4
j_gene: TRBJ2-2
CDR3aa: CASSLRWESTGELFF
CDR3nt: TGTGCCAGCAGCTTGAGGTGGGAGAGCACCGGGGAGCTGTTTTTT

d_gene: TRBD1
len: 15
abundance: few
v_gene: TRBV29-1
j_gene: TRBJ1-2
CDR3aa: CSALTGGLNNYGYTF
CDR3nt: TGCAGCGCCTTGACAGGGGGGCTAAATAACTATGGCTACACCTTC

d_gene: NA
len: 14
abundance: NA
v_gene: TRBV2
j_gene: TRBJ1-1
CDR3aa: CASSREAGYTEAFF
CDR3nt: TGTGCCAGCTCAAGGGAAGCGGGGTACACTGAAGCTTTCTTT

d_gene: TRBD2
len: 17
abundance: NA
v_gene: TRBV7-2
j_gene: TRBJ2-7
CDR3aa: CASSLDLGSGRFYEQYF
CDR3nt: TGTGCCAGCAGCTTAGATCTTGGTAGCGGGAGATTCTACGAGCAGTACTTC

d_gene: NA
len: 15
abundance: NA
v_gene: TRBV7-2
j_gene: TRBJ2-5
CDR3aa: CASSPYGQTKETQYF
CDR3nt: TGTGCCAGCAGCCCTTACGGACAAACCAAAGAGACCCAGTACTTC

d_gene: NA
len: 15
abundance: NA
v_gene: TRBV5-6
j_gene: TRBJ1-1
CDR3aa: CASSLGGDMNTEAFF
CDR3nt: TGTGCCAGCAGCTTAGGCGGCGATATGAACACTGAAGCTTTCTTT

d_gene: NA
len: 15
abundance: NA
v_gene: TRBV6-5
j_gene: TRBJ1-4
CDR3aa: CASSFRSADNEKLFF
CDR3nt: TGTGCCAGCAGTTTTCGGAGCGCAGATAATGAAAAACTGTTTTTT

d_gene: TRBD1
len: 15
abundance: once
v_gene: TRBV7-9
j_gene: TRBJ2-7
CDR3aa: CASSTDGQGAYEQYF
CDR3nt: TGTGCCAGCAGCACGGATGGACAGGGGGCTTACGAGCAGTACTTC

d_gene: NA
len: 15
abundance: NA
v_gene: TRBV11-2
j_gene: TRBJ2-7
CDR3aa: CASSSGTTAADEQYF
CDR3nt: TGTGCCAGCAGCTCAGGGACAACGGCCGCCGACGAGCAGTACTTC

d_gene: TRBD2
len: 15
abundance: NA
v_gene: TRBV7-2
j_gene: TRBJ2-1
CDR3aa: CASSLAGEIRNEQFF
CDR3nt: TGTGCCAGCAGCCTGGCGGGAGAGATAAGGAATGAGCAGTTCTTC

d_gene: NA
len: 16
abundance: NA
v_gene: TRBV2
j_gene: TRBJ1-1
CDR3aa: CASSEVGAGWSTEAFF
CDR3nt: TGTGCCAGCAGTGAAGTAGGGGCAGGGTGGAGCACTGAAGCTTTCTTT

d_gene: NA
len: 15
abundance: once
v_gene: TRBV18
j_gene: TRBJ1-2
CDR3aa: CASSPMQGGTYGYTF
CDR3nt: TGTGCCAGCTCACCTATGCAGGGAGGTACCTATGGCTACACCTTC